The 6 T cell receptor beta chains listed next were all sequenced from one sample in a study of T cell clonality in common variable immunodeficiency. Study outcomes and limitations: Fewer deletions and N-nucleotide insertions were reportedly seen in common variable immunodeficiency TCR beta sequences.

TCRdb's copy holds only in-frame clones and misses some; the assay was immunoSEQ multiplex PCR. The sample was found to contain some 25,000 clones, and every one recurs. These receptors have no identified antigens. Sequenced input: peripheral blood mononuclear cells. The source of these receptors is a human donor with common variable immunodeficiency.

As to this clone: The read terminates 3 residues ahead of where the CDR3 ends, so the germline J gene completes it. This chain uses TRBV5-1 with TRBJ2-5, with D possibly matching TRBD1 (5 bases). V dropped 0 bases and J dropped 2 bases, with 5 bases sitting between them. The CDR3 is 13 residues long. The germline gives CDR1 SGHRS, CDR2 YFSETQ. The CDR3 reads CASSLEGQETQYF. The CDR3 bases that were read are TGCGCCAGCAGCTTGGAGGGGCAAGAGACC.

This clone appeared many times. The read terminates 3 residues ahead of where the CDR3 ends, so the germline J gene completes it. The V gene is TRBV7-9, the J gene TRBJ2-2, with TRBD2 identical over 7 bases. The CDR3 loop spans 15 amino acids. The ends lost 2 bases at V and 6 bases at J; junction bases unmatched: 6. Germline V gene data show CDR1 as SEHNR and CDR2 as FQNEAQ (reference sequence). The CDR3 reads CASSLNRLAAGELFF. CDR3 DNA (partial): TGTGCCAGCAGCTTAAACCGACTAGCCGCCGGGGAG.

This clone was detected many times. The read terminates 3 residues ahead of where the CDR3 ends, so the germline J gene completes it. The chain couples TRBV19 to TRBJ2-2, with a weak D call TRBD1 (5 bases). V was trimmed by 10 bases and J by 4 bases, leaving 19 bases between them. The germline gives CDR1 LNHDA, CDR2 SQIVND (reference sequence). The CDR3 sequence is 15 residues long. CDR3 residues: CATTVGDGVTGELFF. The sequenced CDR3 bases are TGTGCCACTACCGTAGGGGATGGAGTCACCGGGGAG.

This clone was seen at least ten times. The read ends 3 residues before the CDR3 terminus; that terminus is restored from the germline J gene. The chain is built from TRBV20-1 and TRBJ2-5; D is uncertain. Germline V gene data show CDR1 as DFQATT and CDR2 as SNEGSKA (reference sequence). With 3 bases removed from V and 4 bases from J, the gap between germline ends came to 9 bases. This CDR3 spans 12 amino acids. The DNA read from the CDR3 is TGCAGTGCTAGTCCTGGGCGAGAGACC. It encodes CSASPGRET. The entire CDR3 sequence reads CSASPGRETQYF.

A few counts support this clone. CDR3 amino acids: CASSILRVGGIELFF. Partial CDR3 DNA: TGTGCCAGCAGCATACTACGGGTGGGGGGGATCGAG. This chain joins TRBV11-2 and TRBJ2-2; the match to TRBD2 covers 7 bases. The observed sequence ends 3 residues before the CDR3 terminus, with the missing tail filled in from the germline J gene. The CDR3 is 15 residues long. The germline V gene encodes CDR1 SGHAT and CDR2 FQNNGV.

This clone occurred many times. The read gets to within 3 residues of the CDR3 end, and the germline J gene fills in the rest. V usage is TRBV12-3 or TRBV12-4 and J usage is TRBJ2-5; TRBD1 matches 9 bases. V lost 5 bases to trimming and J lost 5 bases; unmatched junction nucleotides: 12. The CDR3 runs to 16 residues. CDR3 DNA (partial): TGTGCCAGCAGTCGGATCCCGGGACAGGGTTGGGAGACC. It translates to CASSRIPGQGWET. The whole CDR3 is CASSRIPGQGWETQYF.